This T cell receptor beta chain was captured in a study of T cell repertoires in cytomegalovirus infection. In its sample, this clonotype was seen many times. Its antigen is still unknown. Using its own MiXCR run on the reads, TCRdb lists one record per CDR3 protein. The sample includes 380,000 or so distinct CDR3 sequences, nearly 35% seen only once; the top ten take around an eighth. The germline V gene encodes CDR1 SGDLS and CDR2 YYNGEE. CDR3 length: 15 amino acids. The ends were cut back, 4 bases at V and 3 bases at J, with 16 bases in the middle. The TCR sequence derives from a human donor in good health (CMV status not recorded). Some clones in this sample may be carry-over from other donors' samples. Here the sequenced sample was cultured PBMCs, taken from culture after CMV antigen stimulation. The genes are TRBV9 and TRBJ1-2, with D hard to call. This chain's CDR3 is CASSPQTGLYYGYTF. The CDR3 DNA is TGTGCCAGCAGCCCCCAAACTGGGCTCTACTATGGCTACACCTTC.